A single sample is the source of the 22 T cell receptor beta chains below, sequenced in a study of vaccination effects on CD4 cells after COVID-19. Ahead of sequencing, the ViraFEST assay grew antigen-specific CD4+ T cells using viral peptide pools. Isolation of CD4+ T cells took place after more than 9 days of culture. Antigen specificity for these receptors is unknown. Here immunoSEQ multiplex PCR was the method, and the copy in TCRdb shows in-frame clones only, minus some. The sample lists more than 25,000 clones, approximately 68% occurring once. The sequenced sample was CD4+ T cells from PBMCs cultured with HCoV-229E spike peptides, obtained before COVID-19 vaccination. Receptor source: a human donor who received a COVID-19 vaccine.

The sample holds a few counts of this clone. This sequence joins TRBV30 and TRBJ2-3; D possibly corresponds to TRBD1 (5 bases). Germline V gives CDR1 GTSNPN, CDR2 SVGIG (reference sequence). Trimming took 0 bases from V and 1 from J, leaving 11 bases between them. This CDR3 has 15 amino acids. The CDR3 spells CAWSVSGMGTDTQYF. CDR3 DNA: TGTGCCTGGAGTGTATCAGGGATGGGCACAGATACGCAGTATTTT. The full variable domain, with the rest looked up from reference TRBV30 and TRBJ2-3, is SQTIHQWPATLVQPVGSPLSLECTVEGTSNPNLYWYRQAAGRGLQLLFYSVGIGQISSEVPQNLSASRPQDRQFILSSKKLLLSDSGFYLCAWSVSGMGTDTQYFGPGTRLTVL.

The J gene is TRBJ2-5, the V gene TRBV7-8; 7 bases agree with TRBD2. CDR1 is SGHVS and CDR2 is FQNEAQ in the germline V gene. This CDR3 spans 14 amino acids. With V trimmed by 6 bases and J by 5 bases, 9 bases remained unmatched. The CDR3 coding sequence is TGTGCCAGCAGGCCAGGGACTACTGGGGAGACCCAGTACTTC. It codes for CASRPGTTGETQYF.

CDR3 nucleotide sequence: TGTGCCAGCAGTGGGACAGGCTCGGTTGAAGCTTTCTTT. It translates to CASSGTGSVEAFF. This chain connects TRBV7-9 to TRBJ1-1; TRBD1 matches 8 bases. The CDR3 length is 13 residues. Germline CDR1 and CDR2: SEHNR and FQNEAQ (reference sequence). V dropped 6 bases and J dropped 7; count of bases not matched to a gene: 7.

The V and J genes are TRBV30 and TRBJ2-1, with D possibly TRBD2 on 7 matching bases. Germline assignment: CDR1 GTSNPN and CDR2 SVGIG (reference sequence). Trimming pared 2 bases from V and 6 bases from J, leaving 14 bases between. The CDR3 is made up of 14 amino acids. CDR3 nucleotides: TGTGCCTGGAGTAGGGGGGGGCGAGGCAATGAGCAGTTCTTC. This translates into CAWSRGGRGNEQFF.

This clone was counted a single time. This chain connects TRBV9 to TRBJ2-3; 9 bases line up with TRBD2. The CDR3 has 16 amino acids. Germline loops: CDR1 SGDLS, CDR2 YYNGEE. J was trimmed by 4 bases and V by 0 bases; bases with no gene match: 6. The CDR3 DNA sequence: TGTGCCAGCAGCGTAGGGGAGCGGGGGGACTCAGATACGCAGTATTTT. Its protein product is CASSVGERGDSDTQYF.

The V gene is TRBV30, the J gene TRBJ1-1, with D perhaps TRBD1 (6 bases). V lost 0 bases and J lost 3, with 8 bases in between. Germline loops: CDR1 GTSNPN, CDR2 SVGIG (reference sequence). The CDR3 totals 13 residues. The CDR3 spells CAWSVAGDTEAFF. Here the CDR3 DNA reads TGTGCCTGGAGTGTTGCAGGGGACACTGAAGCTTTCTTT.

The V call is TRBV6-2 or TRBV6-3, the J call TRBJ1-6; 7 bases line up with TRBD1. The CDR3 loop spans 12 amino acids. V lost 6 bases and J lost 14; bases outside the gene matches: 7. The germline CDR1 and CDR2 sequences are MNHEY and SVGEGT. The CDR3 region is CASSNPGTALHF. The CDR3 region has the DNA TGTGCCAGCAGCAACCCAGGGACAGCCCTCCACTTT.

This clone showed up just a few times. The V gene is TRBV7-2, the J gene TRBJ1-1, with D unresolved. This CDR3 is built from 15 residues. Per germline, CDR1 SGHTA and CDR2 FQGNSA. The ends were cut back, 5 bases at V and 1 base at J, with 14 bases in the middle. The CDR3 bases are TGTGCCAGCAGCCCTGCCCTAGGTCCGAACACTGAAGCTTTCTTT. Protein product: CASSPALGPNTEAFF.

The chain links TRBV5-1 to TRBJ2-4; 11 bases match TRBD2. The CDR3 runs to 16 residues. The V gene's germline CDR1 is SGHRS and CDR2 YFSETQ. The V and J ends lost 5 bases and 5 bases, in that order; junction bases with no gene match: 9. The CDR3 DNA reads TGCGCCAGCAGTCTTAGCGGGGGGGCGACGGAAAACATTCAGTACTTC. Translated, it gives CASSLSGGATENIQYF.

The chain combines TRBV6-5 with TRBJ1-4, with D perhaps TRBD1 (5 bases). The CDR3 loop spans 15 amino acids. V lost 7 bases and J lost 3, with 15 bases in between. From germline, CDR1 is MNHEY and CDR2 SVGAGI. The CDR3 DNA follows: TGTGCCAGCACCCCTCGGGGGTCTTCTAATGAAAAACTGTTTTTT. Translated: CASTPRGSSNEKLFF.

The chain links TRBV19 to TRBJ1-1; 8 nucleotides line up with TRBD1. The V gene's germline CDR1 is LNHDA and CDR2 SQIVND (reference sequence). The CDR3 loop spans 14 amino acids. V lost 4 bases, J lost 0 bases, and 1 base stayed unmatched. The CDR3 bases are TGTGCCAGTAGTAGGGGACAGGTGAACACTGAAGCTTTCTTT. This gives the protein CASSRGQVNTEAFF.

The rearrangement uses TRBV19 and TRBJ2-7, with a possible D match to TRBD1 (5 bases). This CDR3 has 14 amino acids. Trimming removed 5 bases at V and 2 bases at J, with 13 bases between. Looked up from germline, CDR1 is LNHDA and CDR2 is SQIVND (reference sequence). CDR3 sequence reads: CASSDSQNPYEQYF. In DNA, the CDR3 is TGTGCCAGTAGTGACAGCCAAAACCCCTACGAGCAGTACTTC. Filled out from reference TRBV19 and TRBJ2-7, the complete variable domain reads DGGITQSPKYLFRKEGQNVTLSCEQNLNHDAMYWYRQDPGQGLRLIYYSQIVNDFQKGDIAEGYSVSREKKESFPLTVTSAQKNPTAFYLCASSDSQNPYEQYFGPGTRLTVT.

The J gene is TRBJ1-2, the V gene TRBV28; perhaps TRBD1 as D (5 bases). V lost 5 bases to trimming and J lost 8 bases, with 15 bases between them. The CDR3 sequence is 13 residues long. Germline lookup yields CDR1 MDHEN and CDR2 SYDVKM. The CDR3 bases are TGTGCCAGCAGTGCCTCCAGGGTACGGGGCTACACCTTC. Residues: CASSASRVRGYTF.

The chain couples TRBV21-1 to TRBJ2-1; the D call TRBD1 from the table was never checked on the DNA. TRBV21-1 is marked as a pseudogene. The CDR3 runs to 17 residues. The CDR3 protein is CASSSGPTGDTYNEQFF. DNA for the CDR3: TGTGCCAGCAGCTCGGGCCCTACAGGGGACACCTACAATGAGCAGTTCTTC.

This clone was counted between two and nine times. CDR3 sequence reads: CASKRGQDYGYTF. The DNA for the CDR3 is TGTGCCAGCAAGAGGGGACAGGACTATGGCTACACCTTC. The gene calls are TRBV6-5 and TRBJ1-2; 8 nucleotides line up with TRBD1. Unmatched junction bases numbered 4, after V lost 7 bases and J lost 3 bases. The germline gives CDR1 MNHEY, CDR2 SVGAGI. CDR3 length equals 13 residues.

J is TRBJ2-1 and V is TRBV7-8, with 10 bases matching TRBD2. With 5 bases clipped from V and 4 bases from J, the junction kept 14 bases outside the gene matches. CDR1 is SGHVS and CDR2 is FQNEAQ in the germline V gene. This CDR3 has 18 amino acids. The CDR3 loop is CASSPLLLAGVGYNEQFF. Written as DNA, the CDR3 is TGTGCCAGCAGCCCCTTGCTCCTAGCGGGAGTGGGTTACAATGAGCAGTTCTTC.

CDR3 in DNA: TGCAGCGTTGTATCCGGAGCCTACGAGCAGTACTTC. It yields the protein CSVVSGAYEQYF. This chain uses TRBV29-1 with TRBJ2-7, with D unresolved. Deletions cut 4 bases from V and 2 bases from J, with 9 bases between. The CDR3 loop spans 12 amino acids. Germline V gene data show CDR1 as SQVTM and CDR2 as ANQGSEA.

The chain carries TRBV4-3 and TRBJ1-2, with D unclear. CDR1 LGHNA and CDR2 YSLEER come from the germline V gene. V dropped 0 bases and J dropped 1 base, with 9 bases sitting between them. This CDR3 has 15 amino acids. The CDR3 nucleotides read TGCGCCAGCAGCCAAGAAGCCCGTGTTAACTATGGCTACACCTTC. It is translated as CASSQEARVNYGYTF.

This clone appeared a few times. J is TRBJ2-7 and V is TRBV3-1 (or the pseudogene TRBV3-2), with TRBD2 identical over 14 bases. This CDR3 has 18 amino acids. Germline V gene data show CDR1 as LGHDT and CDR2 as YNNKEL (reference sequence). J lost 5 bases, V lost 3 bases, and 12 bases had no gene match. CDR3 sequence reads: CASSHGLGLAGAGDEQYF. CDR3 bases: TGTGCCAGCAGCCACGGATTGGGACTAGCGGGAGCTGGGGACGAGCAGTACTTC.

This chain connects TRBV5-4 to TRBJ2-7; D gene unclear. The CDR3 is 12 amino acids. V lost 3 bases, J lost 1 base, and 5 bases lay in between. The V gene's germline CDR1 is SGHNT and CDR2 YYREEE (reference sequence). The CDR3 region has the DNA TGTGCCAGCAGCTCGAGTTCCTACGAGCAGTACTTC. Its translation is CASSSSSYEQYF.

The genes are TRBV6-5 and TRBJ1-3; 7 nucleotides line up with TRBD1. The ends lost 8 bases at V and 2 bases at J; junction bases unmatched: 3. The CDR3 covers 13 residues. Germline values: CDR1 MNHEY, CDR2 SVGAGI. The CDR3 region has the DNA TGTGCCAGCCGAGGGGGCCCTGGAAACACCATATATTTT. Translated: CASRGGPGNTIYF.

The chain uses TRBV30 and TRBJ2-7; D remains ambiguous. V lost 2 bases and J 4 bases, leaving 15 bases between the germline ends. Germline V gene lookup returns CDR1 GTSNPN and CDR2 SVGIG (reference sequence). CDR3 length: 14 residues. The CDR3 bases are TGTGCCTGGAGTTTGGGCCCTTTGAGGTACGAGCAGTACTTC. It translates to CAWSLGPLRYEQYF.